These 12 T cell receptor beta chains originate from one sample sequenced in a study of memory CD4+ T cells and cytomegalovirus serostatus. The sort gate was single viable CD3+CD4+CD8-CD45RO+ cells for memory CD4+ T cells. Produced via immunoSEQ multiplex PCR; TCRdb's table is partial and in-frame only. The data show 40,000 to 50,000 clones, with approximately 78% seen just once and 0.9% to 0.95% held by the top ten. Input material: memory CD4+ T cells from blood. The receptors were sampled from an adult in good health and CMV-seronegative.

The genes are TRBV9 and TRBJ2-5; D perhaps matches TRBD1 (7 bases). V gave up 3 bases and J gave up 6 bases, with 15 bases separating them. The germline CDR1 and CDR2 sequences are SGDLS and YYNGEE. This CDR3 spans 14 amino acids. CDR3 amino acids: CASSGAGQSKTQYF. The CDR3 DNA is TGTGCCAGCAGCGGGGCGGGACAGTCCAAGACCCAGTACTTC.

The CDR3 nucleotides are TGCAGCGCTCGGACAGGGGAGCTCTACGAGCAGTACTTC. Amino acid sequence: CSARTGELYEQYF. V is TRBV29-1 and J is TRBJ2-7, with 9 bases fitting TRBD1. Trimming removed 7 bases from V and 3 bases from J; junction bases left unmatched: 7. Germline V gene data show CDR1 as SQVTM and CDR2 as ANQGSEA. There are 13 residues in the CDR3.

The chain couples TRBV4-3 to TRBJ2-7; the match to TRBD1 covers 8 bases. V dropped 1 base and J dropped 4; count of bases not matched to a gene: 6. Germline V lookup: CDR1 LGHNA, CDR2 YSLEER. This CDR3 is 15 amino acids long. The chain's CDR3 is CASSQGDRGSYEQYF. The DNA for the CDR3 is TGCGCCAGCAGCCAAGGCGACAGGGGTTCTTACGAGCAGTACTTC.

V and J are TRBV14 and TRBJ1-3, with 7 bases that match TRBD1. Germline CDR1 and CDR2: SGHDN and FVKESK. Germline trimming cut 4 bases from V and 2 bases from J; bases unmatched to any gene: 8. This CDR3 region has 16 residues. The CDR3 nucleotides read TGTGCCAGCAGCCGTCAGGGACAGATGGCTGGAAACACCATATATTTT. It codes for CASSRQGQMAGNTIYF.

The chain employs TRBV5-1 and TRBJ2-7, with TRBD1 identical over 8 bases. The CDR3 runs 15 residues. The germline V gene encodes CDR1 SGHRS and CDR2 YFSETQ. The trim removed 4 bases at V and 0 bases at J, leaving 6 bases unmatched. The CDR3: CASSPQGQVSYEQYF. Here the CDR3 DNA reads TGCGCCAGCAGCCCGCAGGGACAGGTCTCCTACGAGCAGTACTTC.

V and J are TRBV4-2 and TRBJ2-3, with 7 bases matching TRBD1. V lost 4 bases to trimming and J lost 4 bases; unmatched junction nucleotides: 5. This CDR3 spans 14 amino acids. Germline-derived CDR1 and CDR2 are LGHNA and YNFKEQ. CDR3 nucleotide sequence: TGTGCCAGCAGCCGAGGGGGCGGCTCAGATACGCAGTATTTT. Translation gives CASSRGGGSDTQYF.

This rearrangement joins TRBV19 to TRBJ1-4; weak D call: TRBD1 (5 bases). Germline V CDR1 and CDR2: LNHDA, SQIVND (reference sequence). The CDR3 consists of 13 residues. Trimming took off 7 bases at V and 5 bases at J, with 11 bases between the two ends. CDR3 region: CASNRWGNEKLFF. In DNA form, the CDR3 reads TGTGCCAGTAATAGGTGGGGGAATGAAAAACTGTTTTTT.

This clone was seen a few times. The chain joins TRBV20-1 to TRBJ2-1, with D hard to call. CDR3 length equals 11 residues. V was trimmed by 3 bases and J by 4 bases, leaving 4 bases between them. Germline V gene data show CDR1 as DFQATT and CDR2 as SNEGSKA (reference sequence). The CDR3 spells CSASGYNEQFF. Written as DNA, the CDR3 is TGCAGTGCTAGTGGTTACAATGAGCAGTTCTTC.

V and J are TRBV7-9 and TRBJ1-2; no definite D call. The CDR3 length is 14 residues. The V end lost 0 bases, the J end lost 4 bases, and 9 bases lay between the germline ends. From germline, CDR1 is SEHNR and CDR2 FQNEAQ (reference sequence). CDR3 region: CASSLAGLLYGYTF. CDR3 coding DNA: TGTGCCAGCAGCTTAGCCGGGCTCCTCTATGGCTACACCTTC.

V usage is TRBV30 and J usage is TRBJ1-5; D unresolved. Germline CDR1 and CDR2: GTSNPN and SVGIG (reference sequence). CDR3 length: 12 residues. Trimming left V 0 bases short and J 6 bases short, with 6 bases between. The CDR3 sequence is CAWSVSSQPQHF. Written as DNA, the CDR3 is TGTGCCTGGAGTGTAAGCTCTCAGCCCCAGCATTTT.

The J gene is TRBJ1-1, the V gene TRBV5-1, with D possibly TRBD1 on 6 matching bases. This CDR3 spans 15 amino acids. The germline CDR1 and CDR2 sequences are SGHRS and YFSETQ. Trimming left V 4 bases short and J 6 bases short, with 19 bases between. CDR3 coding DNA: TGCGCCAGCAGCAGCGACGGGGGGCAAGTCGCTGAAGCTTTCTTT. Translation gives CASSSDGGQVAEAFF.

This clone was recorded a few times. The chain couples TRBV7-9 to TRBJ1-1, with TRBD1 identical over 8 bases. J was trimmed by 1 base and V by 4 bases; bases with no gene match: 5. CDR1 and CDR2 from the germline V gene are SEHNR and FQNEAQ (reference sequence). This CDR3 has 15 amino acids. The CDR3 reads CASSSGGRGNTEAFF. In DNA form, the CDR3 reads TGTGCCAGCAGCTCAGGGGGCAGGGGGAACACTGAAGCTTTCTTT.